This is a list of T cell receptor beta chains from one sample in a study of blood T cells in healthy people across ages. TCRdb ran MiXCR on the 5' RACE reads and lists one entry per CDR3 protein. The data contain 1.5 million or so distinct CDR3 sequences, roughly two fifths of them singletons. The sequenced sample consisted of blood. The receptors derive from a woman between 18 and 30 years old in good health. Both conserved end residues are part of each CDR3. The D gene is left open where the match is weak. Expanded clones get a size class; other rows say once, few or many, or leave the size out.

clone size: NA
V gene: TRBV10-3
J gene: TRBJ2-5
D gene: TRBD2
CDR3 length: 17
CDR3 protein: CAISEAKGLGDLETQYF
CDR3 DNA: TGTGCCATCAGCGAAGCGAAGGGACTAGGGGATTTGGAGACCCAGTACTTC

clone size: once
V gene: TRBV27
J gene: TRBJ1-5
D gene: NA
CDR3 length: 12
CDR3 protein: CASIGGLQPQHF
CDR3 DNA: TGTGCCAGCATTGGGGGGCTTCAGCCCCAGCATTTT

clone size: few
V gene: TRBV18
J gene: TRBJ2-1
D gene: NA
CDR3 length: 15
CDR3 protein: CASSPATAPYNEQFF
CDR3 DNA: TGTGCCAGCTCACCAGCTACAGCGCCCTACAATGAGCAGTTCTTC

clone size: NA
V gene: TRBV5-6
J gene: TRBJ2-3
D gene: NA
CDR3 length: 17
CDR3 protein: CASSFSPGLSIADTQYF
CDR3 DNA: TGTGCCAGCAGCTTCTCTCCGGGACTGTCAATTGCAGATACGCAGTATTTT

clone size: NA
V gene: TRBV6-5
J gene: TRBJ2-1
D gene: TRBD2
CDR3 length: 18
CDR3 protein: CASSSALGSGGVGNEQFF
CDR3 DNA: TGTGCCAGCAGTTCCGCTTTGGGTAGCGGGGGAGTGGGCAATGAGCAGTTCTTC

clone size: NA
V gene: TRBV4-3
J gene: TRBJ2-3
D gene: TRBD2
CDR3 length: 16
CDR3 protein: CASSRLAGVFTDTQYF
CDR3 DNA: TGCGCCAGCAGCCGATTAGCGGGGGTCTTCACAGATACGCAGTATTTT

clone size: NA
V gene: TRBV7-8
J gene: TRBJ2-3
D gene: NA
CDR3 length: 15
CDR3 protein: CASSSDFVGTDTQYF
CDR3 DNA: TGTGCCAGCAGCTCCGACTTCGTGGGCACAGATACGCAGTATTTT

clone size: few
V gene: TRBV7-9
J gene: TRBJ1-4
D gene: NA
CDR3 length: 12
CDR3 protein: CASSQIEEKLFF
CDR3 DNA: TGTGCCAGCAGCCAAATTGAGGAAAAACTGTTTTTT

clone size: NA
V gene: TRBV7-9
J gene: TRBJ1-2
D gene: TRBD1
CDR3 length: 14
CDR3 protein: CASTLTGGASGYTF
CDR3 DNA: TGTGCCAGCACCTTAACAGGGGGCGCGTCAGGCTACACCTTC

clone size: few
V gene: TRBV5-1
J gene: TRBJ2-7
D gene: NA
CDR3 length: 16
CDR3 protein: CASRPLGETSFWEQYF
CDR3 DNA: TGCGCCAGCAGACCTCTCGGGGAGACTTCTTTCTGGGAGCAGTACTTC

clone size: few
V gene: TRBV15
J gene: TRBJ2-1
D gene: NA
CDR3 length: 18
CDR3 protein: CATSRSPGLRDSYNEQFF
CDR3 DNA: TGTGCCACCAGCCGCTCCCCGGGGCTACGAGACTCCTACAATGAGCAGTTCTTC

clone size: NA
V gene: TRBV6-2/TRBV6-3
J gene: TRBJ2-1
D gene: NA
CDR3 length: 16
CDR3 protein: CASREPGHSSYNEQFF
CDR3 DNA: TGTGCCAGCAGAGAACCGGGACATAGCTCCTACAATGAGCAGTTCTTC

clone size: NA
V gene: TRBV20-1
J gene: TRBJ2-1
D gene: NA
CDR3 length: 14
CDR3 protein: CSAGVVGNVNEQFF
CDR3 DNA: TGCAGTGCTGGAGTAGTCGGGAACGTGAATGAGCAGTTCTTC

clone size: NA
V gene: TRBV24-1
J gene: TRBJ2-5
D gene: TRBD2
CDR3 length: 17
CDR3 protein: CATSDSGLAGLQETQYF
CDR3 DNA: TGTGCCACCAGTGACTCGGGACTAGCGGGGCTCCAAGAGACCCAGTACTTC

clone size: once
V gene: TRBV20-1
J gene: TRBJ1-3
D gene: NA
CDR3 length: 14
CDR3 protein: CSARDSHSGNTIYF
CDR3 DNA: TGCAGTGCTAGAGACTCACACTCTGGAAACACCATATATTTT

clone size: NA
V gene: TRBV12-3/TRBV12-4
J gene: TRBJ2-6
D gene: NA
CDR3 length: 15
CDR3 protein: CASSLDSTGANVLTF
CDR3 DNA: TGTGCCAGCAGTCTCGACAGCACTGGGGCCAACGTCCTGACTTTC

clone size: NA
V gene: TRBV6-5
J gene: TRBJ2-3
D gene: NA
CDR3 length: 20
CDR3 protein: CASSYSRRPTLRWSTDTQYF
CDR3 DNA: TGTGCCAGCAGTTACTCTCGGCGGCCGACCCTTCGATGGAGCACAGATACGCAGTATTTT

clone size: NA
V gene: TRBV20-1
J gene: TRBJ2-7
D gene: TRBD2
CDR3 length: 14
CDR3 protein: CSARGSGGAYEQYF
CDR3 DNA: TGCAGTGCGCGGGGTAGCGGGGGAGCCTACGAGCAGTACTTC

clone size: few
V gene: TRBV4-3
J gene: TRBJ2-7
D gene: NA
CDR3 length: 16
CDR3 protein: CASSQDLASSSYEQYF
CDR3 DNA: TGCGCCAGCAGCCAAGATTTGGCGTCCAGCTCCTACGAGCAGTACTTC

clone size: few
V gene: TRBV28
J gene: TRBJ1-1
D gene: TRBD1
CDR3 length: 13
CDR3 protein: CASTLDRTNEAFF
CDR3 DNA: TGTGCCAGCACCCTGGACAGGACTAATGAAGCTTTCTTT

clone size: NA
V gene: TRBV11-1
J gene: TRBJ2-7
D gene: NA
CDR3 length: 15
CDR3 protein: CASSRGDAAYNEQYF
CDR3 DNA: TGTGCCAGCAGCCGCGGCGACGCAGCATACAATGAGCAGTACTTC

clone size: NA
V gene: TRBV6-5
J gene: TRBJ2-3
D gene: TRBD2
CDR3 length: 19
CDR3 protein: CASSYSGLAGGPQTDTQYF
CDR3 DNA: TGTGCCAGCAGTTACTCGGGACTAGCGGGAGGGCCCCAGACAGATACGCAGTATTTT

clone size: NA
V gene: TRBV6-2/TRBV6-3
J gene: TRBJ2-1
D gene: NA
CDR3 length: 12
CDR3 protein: CASSYGVGEQFF
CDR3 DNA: TGTGCCAGCAGTTATGGGGTCGGCGAGCAGTTCTTC

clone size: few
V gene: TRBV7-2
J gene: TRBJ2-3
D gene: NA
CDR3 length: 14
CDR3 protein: CASLVGRSTDTQYF
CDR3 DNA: TGTGCCAGCCTTGTCGGGAGAAGCACAGATACGCAGTATTTT

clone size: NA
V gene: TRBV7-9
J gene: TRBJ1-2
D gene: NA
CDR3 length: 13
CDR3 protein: CASRRATNYGYTF
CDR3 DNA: TGTGCCAGCAGGCGGGCCACTAACTATGGCTACACCTTC

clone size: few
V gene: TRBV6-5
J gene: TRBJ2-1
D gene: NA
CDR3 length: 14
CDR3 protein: CASRRGGGIETQFF
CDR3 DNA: TGTGCCAGCAGGCGGGGAGGGGGCATAGAGACCCAGTTCTTC

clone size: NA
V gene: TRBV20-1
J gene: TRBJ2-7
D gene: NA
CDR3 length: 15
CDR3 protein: CSATPVGVVYYEQYF
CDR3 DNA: TGCAGTGCTACCCCTGTGGGGGTGGTTTACTACGAGCAGTACTTC

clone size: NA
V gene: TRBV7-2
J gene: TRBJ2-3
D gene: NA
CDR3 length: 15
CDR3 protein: CASSLAAGFQDTQYF
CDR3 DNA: TGTGCCAGCAGCTTAGCGGCGGGGTTCCAAGATACGCAGTATTTT

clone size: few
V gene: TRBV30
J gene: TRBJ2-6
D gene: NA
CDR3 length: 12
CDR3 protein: CAWTSGANVLTF
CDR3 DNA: TGTGCCTGGACCTCTGGGGCCAACGTCCTGACTTTC

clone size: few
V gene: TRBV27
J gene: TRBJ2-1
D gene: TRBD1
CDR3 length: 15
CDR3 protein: CASSPGTGGHDEQFF
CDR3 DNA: TGTGCCAGCAGCCCCGGGACAGGGGGCCACGATGAGCAGTTCTTC

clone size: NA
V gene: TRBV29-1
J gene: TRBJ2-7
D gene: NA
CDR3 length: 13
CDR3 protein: CSVGTKLVGEQYF
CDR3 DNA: TGCAGCGTTGGGACGAAACTAGTCGGCGAGCAGTACTTC